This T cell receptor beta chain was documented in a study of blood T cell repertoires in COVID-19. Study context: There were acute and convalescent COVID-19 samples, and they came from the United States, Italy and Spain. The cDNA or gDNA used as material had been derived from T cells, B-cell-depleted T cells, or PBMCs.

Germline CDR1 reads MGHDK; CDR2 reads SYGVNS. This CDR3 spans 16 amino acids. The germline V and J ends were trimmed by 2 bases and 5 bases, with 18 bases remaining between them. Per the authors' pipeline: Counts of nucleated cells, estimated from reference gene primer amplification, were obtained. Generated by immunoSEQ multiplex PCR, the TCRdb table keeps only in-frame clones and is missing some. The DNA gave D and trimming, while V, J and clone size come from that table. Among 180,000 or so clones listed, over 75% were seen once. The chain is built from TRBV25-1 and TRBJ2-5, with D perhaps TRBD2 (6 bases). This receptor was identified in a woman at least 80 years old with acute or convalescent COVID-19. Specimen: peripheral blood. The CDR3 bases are TGTGCCAGCAGTGAAGTCGGTAGCGGTGCCTGGGAGACCCAGTACTTC. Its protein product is CASSEVGSGAWETQYF.